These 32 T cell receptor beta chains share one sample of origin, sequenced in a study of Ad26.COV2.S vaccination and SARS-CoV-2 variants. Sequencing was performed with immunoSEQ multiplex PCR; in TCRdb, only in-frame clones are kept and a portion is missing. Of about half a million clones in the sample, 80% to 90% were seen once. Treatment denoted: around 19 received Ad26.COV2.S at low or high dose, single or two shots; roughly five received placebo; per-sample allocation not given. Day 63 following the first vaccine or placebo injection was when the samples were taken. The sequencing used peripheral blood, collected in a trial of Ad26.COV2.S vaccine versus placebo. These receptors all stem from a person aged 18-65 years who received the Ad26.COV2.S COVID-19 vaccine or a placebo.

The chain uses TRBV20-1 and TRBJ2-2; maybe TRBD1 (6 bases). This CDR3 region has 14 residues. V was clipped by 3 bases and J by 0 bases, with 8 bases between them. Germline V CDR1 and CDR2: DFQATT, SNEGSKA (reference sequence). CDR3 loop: CSASNRANTGELFF. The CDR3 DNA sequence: TGCAGTGCTAGTAACAGGGCGAACACCGGGGAGCTGTTTTTT.

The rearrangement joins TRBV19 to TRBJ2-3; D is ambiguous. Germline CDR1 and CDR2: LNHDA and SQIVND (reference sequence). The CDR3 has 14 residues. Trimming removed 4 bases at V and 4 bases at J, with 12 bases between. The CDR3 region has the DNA TGTGCCAGTAGTAGCGAGTGGGTGGCAGATACGCAGTATTTT. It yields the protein CASSSEWVADTQYF. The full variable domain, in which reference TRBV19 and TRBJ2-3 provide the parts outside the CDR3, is DGGITQSPKYLFRKEGQNVTLSCEQNLNHDAMYWYRQDPGQGLRLIYYSQIVNDFQKGDIAEGYSVSREKKESFPLTVTSAQKNPTAFYLCASSSEWVADTQYFGPGTRLTVL.

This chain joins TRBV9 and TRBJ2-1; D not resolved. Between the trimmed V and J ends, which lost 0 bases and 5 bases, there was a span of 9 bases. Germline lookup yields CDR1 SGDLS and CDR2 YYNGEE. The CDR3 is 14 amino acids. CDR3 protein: CASSVALGNNEQFF. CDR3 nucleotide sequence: TGTGCCAGCAGCGTAGCCCTTGGCAACAATGAGCAGTTCTTC.

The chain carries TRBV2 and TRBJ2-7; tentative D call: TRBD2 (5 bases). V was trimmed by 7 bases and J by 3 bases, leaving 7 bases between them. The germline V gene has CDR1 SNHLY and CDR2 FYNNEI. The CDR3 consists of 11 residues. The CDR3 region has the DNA TGTGCCAGCACGGGGTTCTACGAGCAGTACTTC. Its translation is CASTGFYEQYF.

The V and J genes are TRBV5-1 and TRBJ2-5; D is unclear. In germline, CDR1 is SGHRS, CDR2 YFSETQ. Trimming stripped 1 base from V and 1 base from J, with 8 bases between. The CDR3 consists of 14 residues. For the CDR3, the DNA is TGCGCCAGCAGCTTGCCGGCTTCCCAAGAGACCCAGTACTTC. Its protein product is CASSLPASQETQYF.

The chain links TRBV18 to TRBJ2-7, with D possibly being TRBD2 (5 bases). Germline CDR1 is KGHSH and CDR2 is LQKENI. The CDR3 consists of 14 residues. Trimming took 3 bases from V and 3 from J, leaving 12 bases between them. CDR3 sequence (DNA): TGTGCCAGCTCACCGGACTTGCAGCACTACGAGCAGTACTTC. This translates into CASSPDLQHYEQYF.

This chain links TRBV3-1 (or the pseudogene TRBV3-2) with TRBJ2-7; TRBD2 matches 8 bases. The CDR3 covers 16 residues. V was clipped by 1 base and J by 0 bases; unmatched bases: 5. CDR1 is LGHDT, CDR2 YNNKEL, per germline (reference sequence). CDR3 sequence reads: CASSQGGSGNSYEQYF. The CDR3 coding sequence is TGTGCCAGCAGCCAAGGGGGTAGCGGGAACTCCTACGAGCAGTACTTC.

CDR3 nucleotide sequence: TGTGCCAGCAGCTTCGGACTCGACACAGATACGCAGTATTTT. Protein product: CASSFGLDTDTQYF. The chain links TRBV5-4 to TRBJ2-3; tentatively, D is TRBD2 (5 bases). With 2 bases removed from V and 2 bases from J, the gap between germline ends came to 9 bases. CDR3 length equals 14 residues. CDR1 SGHNT and CDR2 YYREEE come from the germline V gene (reference sequence).

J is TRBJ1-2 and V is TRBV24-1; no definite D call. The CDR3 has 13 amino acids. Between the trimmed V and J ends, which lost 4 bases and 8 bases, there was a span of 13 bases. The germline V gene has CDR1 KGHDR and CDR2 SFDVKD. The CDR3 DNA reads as TGTGCCACCAGTGACCTTGCTGTCATGGGCTACACCTTC. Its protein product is CATSDLAVMGYTF.

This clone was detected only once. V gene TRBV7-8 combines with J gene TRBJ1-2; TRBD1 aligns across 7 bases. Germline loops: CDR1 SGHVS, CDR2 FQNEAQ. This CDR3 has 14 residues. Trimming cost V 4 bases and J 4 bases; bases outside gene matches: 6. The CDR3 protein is CASSSTGVGYGYTF. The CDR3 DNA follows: TGTGCCAGCAGCTCAACAGGGGTGGGCTATGGCTACACCTTC.

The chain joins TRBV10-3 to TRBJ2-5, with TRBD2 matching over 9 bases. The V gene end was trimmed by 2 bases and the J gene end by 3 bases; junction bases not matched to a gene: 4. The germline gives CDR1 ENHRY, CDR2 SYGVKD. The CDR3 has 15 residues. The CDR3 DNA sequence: TGTGCCATCAGTGAGCATAGCGGGGGTAAAGAGACCCAGTACTTC. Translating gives CAISEHSGGKETQYF.

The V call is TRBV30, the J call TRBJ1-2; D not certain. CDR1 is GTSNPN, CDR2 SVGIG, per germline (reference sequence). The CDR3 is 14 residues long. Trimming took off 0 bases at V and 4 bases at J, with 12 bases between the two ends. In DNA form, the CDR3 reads TGTGCCTGGAGTGTAGGGAGGGAGTCCTATGGCTACACCTTC. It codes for CAWSVGRESYGYTF.

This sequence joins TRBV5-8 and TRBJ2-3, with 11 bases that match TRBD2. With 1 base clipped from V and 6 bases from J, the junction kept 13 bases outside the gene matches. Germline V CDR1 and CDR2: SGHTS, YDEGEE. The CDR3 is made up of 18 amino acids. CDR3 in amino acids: CASSLSRGSGGARDTQYF. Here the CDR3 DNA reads TGTGCCAGCAGCTTGTCGAGGGGTAGCGGGGGGGCCAGGGATACGCAGTATTTT. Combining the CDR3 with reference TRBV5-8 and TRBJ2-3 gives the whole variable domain EAGVTQSPTHLIKTRGQQATLRCSPISGHTSVYWYQQALGLGLQFLLWYDEGEERNRGNFPPRFSGRQFPNYSSELNVNALELEDSALYLCASSLSRGSGGARDTQYFGPGTRLTVL.

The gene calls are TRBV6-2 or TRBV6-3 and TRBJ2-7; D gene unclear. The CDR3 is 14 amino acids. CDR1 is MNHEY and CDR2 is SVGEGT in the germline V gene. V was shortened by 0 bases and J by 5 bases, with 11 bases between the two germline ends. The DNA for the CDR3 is TGTGCCAGCAGTTACTCGGACGGCCCCGACGAGCAGTACTTC. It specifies CASSYSDGPDEQYF.

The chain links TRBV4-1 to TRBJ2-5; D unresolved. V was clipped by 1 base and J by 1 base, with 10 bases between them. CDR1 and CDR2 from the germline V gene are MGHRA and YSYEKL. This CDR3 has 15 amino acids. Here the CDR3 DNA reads TGCGCCAGCAGCCAAGTGGCACAGTTCCAAGAGACCCAGTACTTC. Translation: CASSQVAQFQETQYF.

CDR3 DNA: TGCGCCAGCAGCTCCATAGCGGGATCGTGGGAAGAGACCCAGTACTTC. Protein product: CASSSIAGSWEETQYF. V gene TRBV4-1 combines with J gene TRBJ2-5, with TRBD2 identical over 8 bases. With 5 bases clipped from V and 3 bases from J, the junction kept 11 bases outside the gene matches. In germline, CDR1 is MGHRA, CDR2 YSYEKL. The CDR3 runs 16 residues.

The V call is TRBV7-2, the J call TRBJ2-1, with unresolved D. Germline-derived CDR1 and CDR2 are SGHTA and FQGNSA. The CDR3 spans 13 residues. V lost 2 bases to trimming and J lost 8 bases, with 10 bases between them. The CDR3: CASSLLGTYEQFF. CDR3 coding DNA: TGTGCCAGCAGCTTACTAGGTACCTATGAGCAGTTCTTC.

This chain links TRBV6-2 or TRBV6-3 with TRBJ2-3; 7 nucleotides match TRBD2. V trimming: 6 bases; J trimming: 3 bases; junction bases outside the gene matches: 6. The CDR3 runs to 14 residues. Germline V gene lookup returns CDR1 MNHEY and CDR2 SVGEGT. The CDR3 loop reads CASSRLAFTDTQYF. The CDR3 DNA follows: TGTGCCAGCAGCCGACTAGCTTTTACAGATACGCAGTATTTT.

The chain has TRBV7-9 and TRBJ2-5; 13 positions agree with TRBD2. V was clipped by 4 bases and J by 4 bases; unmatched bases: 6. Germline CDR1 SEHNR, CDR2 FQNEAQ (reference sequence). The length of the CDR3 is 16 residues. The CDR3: CASSSTSGGARETQYF. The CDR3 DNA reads TGTGCCAGCAGCTCCACTAGCGGGGGGGCCCGAGAGACCCAGTACTTC.

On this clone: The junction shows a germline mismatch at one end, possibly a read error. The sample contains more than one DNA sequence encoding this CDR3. Here the CDR3 reads CATSDRDNSPLHF. CDR3 DNA: TGTGCCACCTCTGACAGGGATAATTCACCCCTCCATTTT. The chain links TRBV15 to TRBJ1-6; TRBD1 aligns across 7 bases. Germline V gene sequence: CDR1 LNHNV, CDR2 YYDKDF (reference sequence). This CDR3 region has 13 residues.

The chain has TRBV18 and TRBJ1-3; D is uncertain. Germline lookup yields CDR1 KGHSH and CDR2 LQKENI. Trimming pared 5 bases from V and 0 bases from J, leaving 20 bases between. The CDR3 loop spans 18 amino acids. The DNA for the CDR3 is TGTGCCAGCTCAACGTCTCACTTCGGCAGCCCCTCTGGAAACACCATATATTTT. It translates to CASSTSHFGSPSGNTIYF.

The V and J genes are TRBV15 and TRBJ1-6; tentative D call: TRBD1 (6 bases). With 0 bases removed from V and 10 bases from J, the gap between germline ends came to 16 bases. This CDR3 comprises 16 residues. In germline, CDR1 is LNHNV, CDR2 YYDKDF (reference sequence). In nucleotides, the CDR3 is TGTGCCACCAGCAGAGAGAACAGGGCGCTGGGATCACCCCTCCACTTT. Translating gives CATSRENRALGSPLHF.

This CDR3 reads CAISRSGVETQYF. CDR3 bases: TGTGCCATCAGTCGCAGTGGAGTGGAGACCCAGTACTTC. The chain links TRBV10-3 to TRBJ2-5; no clear D. The V gene's germline CDR1 is ENHRY and CDR2 SYGVKD. This CDR3 has 13 amino acids. Deletions cut 5 bases from V and 5 bases from J, with 12 bases between.

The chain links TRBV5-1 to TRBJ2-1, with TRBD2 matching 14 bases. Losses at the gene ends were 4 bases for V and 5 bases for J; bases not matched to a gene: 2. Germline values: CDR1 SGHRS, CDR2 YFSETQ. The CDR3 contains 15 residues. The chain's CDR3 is CASSQGLAGDNEQFF. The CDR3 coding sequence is TGCGCCAGCAGCCAGGGACTAGCGGGAGACAATGAGCAGTTCTTC. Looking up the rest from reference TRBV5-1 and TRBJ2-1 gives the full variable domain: KAGVTQTPRYLIKTRGQQVTLSCSPISGHRSVSWYQQTPGQGLQFLFEYFSETQRNKGNFPGRFSGRQFSNSRSEMNVSTLELGDSALYLCASSQGLAGDNEQFFGPGTRLTVL.

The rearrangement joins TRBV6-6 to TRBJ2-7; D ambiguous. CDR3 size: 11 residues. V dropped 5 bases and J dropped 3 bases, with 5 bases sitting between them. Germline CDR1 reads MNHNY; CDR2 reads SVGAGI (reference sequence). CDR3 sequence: CASSEYYEQYF. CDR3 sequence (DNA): TGTGCCAGCAGTGAATACTACGAGCAGTACTTC.

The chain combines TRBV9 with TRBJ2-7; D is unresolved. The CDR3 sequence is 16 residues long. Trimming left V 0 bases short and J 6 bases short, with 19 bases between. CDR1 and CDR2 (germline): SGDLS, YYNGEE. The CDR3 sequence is CASSVVLGAFGVEQYF. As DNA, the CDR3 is TGTGCCAGCAGCGTAGTGTTGGGCGCCTTTGGCGTCGAGCAGTACTTC.

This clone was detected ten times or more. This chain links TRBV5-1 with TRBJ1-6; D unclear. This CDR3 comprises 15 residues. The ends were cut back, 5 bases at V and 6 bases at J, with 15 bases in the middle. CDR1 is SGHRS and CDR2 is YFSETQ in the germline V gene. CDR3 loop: CASRFEVSGNSPLHF. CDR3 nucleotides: TGCGCCAGCAGGTTTGAGGTTTCGGGTAATTCACCCCTCCACTTT. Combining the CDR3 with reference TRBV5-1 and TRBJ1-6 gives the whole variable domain KAGVTQTPRYLIKTRGQQVTLSCSPISGHRSVSWYQQTPGQGLQFLFEYFSETQRNKGNFPGRFSGRQFSNSRSEMNVSTLELGDSALYLCASRFEVSGNSPLHFGNGTRLTVT.

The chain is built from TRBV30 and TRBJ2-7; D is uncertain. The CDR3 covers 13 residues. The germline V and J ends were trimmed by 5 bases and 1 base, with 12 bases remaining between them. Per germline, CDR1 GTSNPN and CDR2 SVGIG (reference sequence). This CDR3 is CAWRLHWSYEQYF. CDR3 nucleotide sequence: TGTGCCTGGCGCCTCCACTGGTCCTACGAGCAGTACTTC.

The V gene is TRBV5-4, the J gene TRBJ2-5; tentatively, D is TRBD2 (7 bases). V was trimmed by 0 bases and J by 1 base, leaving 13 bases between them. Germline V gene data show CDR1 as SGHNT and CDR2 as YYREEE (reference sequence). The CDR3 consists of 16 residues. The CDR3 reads CASSLVGGGGQETQYF. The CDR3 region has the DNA TGTGCCAGCAGCTTGGTTGGAGGGGGGGGCCAAGAGACCCAGTACTTC.

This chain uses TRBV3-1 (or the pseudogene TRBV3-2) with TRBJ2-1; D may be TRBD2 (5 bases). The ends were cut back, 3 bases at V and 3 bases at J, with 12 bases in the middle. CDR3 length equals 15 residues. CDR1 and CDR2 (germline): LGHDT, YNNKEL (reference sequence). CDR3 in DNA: TGTGCCAGCAGCCAGACTACTAGAATCTACAATGAGCAGTTCTTC. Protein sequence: CASSQTTRIYNEQFF.

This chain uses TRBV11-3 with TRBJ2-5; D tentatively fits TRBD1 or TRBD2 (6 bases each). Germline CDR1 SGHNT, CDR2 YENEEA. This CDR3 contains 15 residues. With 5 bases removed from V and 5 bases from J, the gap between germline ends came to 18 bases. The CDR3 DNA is TGTGCCAGCAGCCTTTTTTCGGGGGCTGGGGAGACCCAGTACTTC. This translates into CASSLFSGAGETQYF.

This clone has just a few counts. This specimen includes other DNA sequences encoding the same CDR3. The CDR3 reads CASSDSYEQYF. The CDR3 coding sequence is TGTGCCAGCAGTGACAGCTACGAGCAGTACTTC. This chain joins TRBV2 and TRBJ2-7; the D is unclear. In germline, CDR1 is SNHLY, CDR2 FYNNEI. V was shortened by 3 bases and J by 3 bases, with 3 bases between the two germline ends. This CDR3 contains 11 residues.